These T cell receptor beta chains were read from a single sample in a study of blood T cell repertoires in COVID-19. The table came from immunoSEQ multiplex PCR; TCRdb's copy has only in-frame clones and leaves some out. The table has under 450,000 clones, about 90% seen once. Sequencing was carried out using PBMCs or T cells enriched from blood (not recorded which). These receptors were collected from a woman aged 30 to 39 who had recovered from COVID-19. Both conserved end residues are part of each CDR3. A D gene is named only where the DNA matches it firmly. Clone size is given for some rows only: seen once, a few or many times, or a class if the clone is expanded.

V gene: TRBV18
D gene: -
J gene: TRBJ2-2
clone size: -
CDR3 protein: CASSATGLPNTGELFF
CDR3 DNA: TGTGCCAGCTCAGCAACGGGACTCCCGAACACCGGGGAGCTGTTTTTT

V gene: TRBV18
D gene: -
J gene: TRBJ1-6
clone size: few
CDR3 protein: CASSPQGLDNSPLHF
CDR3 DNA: TGTGCCAGCTCACCGCAGGGCCTGGATAATTCACCCCTCCACTTT

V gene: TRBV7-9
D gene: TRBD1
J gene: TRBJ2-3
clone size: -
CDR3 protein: CASSLGQGATDTQYF
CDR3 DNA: TGTGCCAGCAGCTTGGGACAGGGGGCCACAGATACGCAGTATTTT

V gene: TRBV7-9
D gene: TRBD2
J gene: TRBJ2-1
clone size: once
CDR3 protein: CASRKLASENEQFF
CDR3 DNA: TGTGCCAGCAGGAAACTAGCGTCGGAGAATGAGCAGTTCTTC

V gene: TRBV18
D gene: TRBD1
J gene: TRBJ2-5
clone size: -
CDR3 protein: CASSLRDSQETQYF
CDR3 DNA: TGTGCCAGCTCACTACGGGACAGCCAAGAGACCCAGTACTTC

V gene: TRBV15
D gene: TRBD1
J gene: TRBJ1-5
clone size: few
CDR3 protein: CATSRSRQGSLLANQPQHF
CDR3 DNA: TGTGCCACCAGCAGATCAAGACAGGGAAGTCTTCTAGCAAATCAGCCCCAGCATTTT

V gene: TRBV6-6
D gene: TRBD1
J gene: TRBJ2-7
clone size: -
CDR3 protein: CASRPTGSASYEQYF
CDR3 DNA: TGTGCCAGCAGGCCGACAGGGAGTGCCTCCTACGAGCAGTACTTC

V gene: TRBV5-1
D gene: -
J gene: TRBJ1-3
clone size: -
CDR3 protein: CASSLVRPGLSGNTIYF
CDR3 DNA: TGCGCCAGCAGCTTGGTACGCCCAGGACTCTCTGGAAACACCATATATTTT

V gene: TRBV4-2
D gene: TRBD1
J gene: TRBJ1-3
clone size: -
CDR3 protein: CASSGGTVGNTIYF
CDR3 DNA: TGTGCCAGCAGCGGGGGGACAGTTGGAAACACCATATATTTT

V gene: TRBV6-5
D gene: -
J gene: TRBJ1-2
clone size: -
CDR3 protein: CASSTALYGYTF
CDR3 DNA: TGTGCCAGCAGCACAGCCCTCTATGGCTACACCTTC

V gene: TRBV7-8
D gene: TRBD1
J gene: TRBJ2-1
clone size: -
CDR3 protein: CASSLVNRGLYNEQFF
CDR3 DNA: TGTGCCAGCAGCTTAGTCAACAGGGGGCTTTACAATGAGCAGTTCTTC

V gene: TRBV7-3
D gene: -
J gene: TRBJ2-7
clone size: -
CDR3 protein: CASSLTAGYADEQYF
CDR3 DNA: TGTGCCAGCAGCTTAACAGCTGGCTACGCGGACGAGCAGTACTTC

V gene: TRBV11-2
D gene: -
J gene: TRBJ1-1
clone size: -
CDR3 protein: CASSKDRNTEAFF
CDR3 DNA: TGTGCCAGCAGCAAGGACAGGAACACTGAAGCTTTCTTT

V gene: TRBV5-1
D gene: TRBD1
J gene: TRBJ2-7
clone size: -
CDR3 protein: CASSRSGQGYEQYF
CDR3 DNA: TGCGCCAGCAGCCGATCGGGACAGGGCTACGAGCAGTACTTC

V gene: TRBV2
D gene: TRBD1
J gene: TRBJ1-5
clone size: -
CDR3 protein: CASSGTGGQPQHF
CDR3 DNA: TGTGCCAGCAGTGGGACAGGGGGTCAGCCCCAGCATTTT

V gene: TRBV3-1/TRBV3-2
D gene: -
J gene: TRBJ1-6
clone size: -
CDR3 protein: CASSQVGQQVNSPLHF
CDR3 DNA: TGTGCCAGCAGCCAAGTAGGACAACAGGTCAATTCACCCCTCCACTTT

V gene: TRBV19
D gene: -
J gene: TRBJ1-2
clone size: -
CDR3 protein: CASSIVGRELYGYTF
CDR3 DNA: TGTGCCAGTAGTATAGTGGGCAGGGAACTTTATGGCTACACCTTC

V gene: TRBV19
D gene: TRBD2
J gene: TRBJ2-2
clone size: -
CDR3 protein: CASSVGGAKTGELFF
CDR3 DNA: TGTGCCAGTAGTGTCGGGGGGGCCAAAACCGGGGAGCTGTTTTTT

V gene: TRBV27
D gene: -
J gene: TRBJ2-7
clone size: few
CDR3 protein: CASSLKGGSSYEQYF
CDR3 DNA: TGTGCCAGCAGTCTCAAAGGGGGAAGCTCCTACGAGCAGTACTTC

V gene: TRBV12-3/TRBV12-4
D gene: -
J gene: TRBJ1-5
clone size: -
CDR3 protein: CASRSGGNQPQHF
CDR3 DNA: TGTGCCAGCAGGTCCGGAGGGAATCAGCCCCAGCATTTT

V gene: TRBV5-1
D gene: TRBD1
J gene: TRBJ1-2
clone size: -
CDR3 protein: CASSLTFDRARGYTF
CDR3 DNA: TGCGCCAGCAGCTTGACCTTCGACAGGGCCCGTGGCTACACCTTC

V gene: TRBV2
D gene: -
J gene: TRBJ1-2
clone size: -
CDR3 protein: CASSADTYYGYTF
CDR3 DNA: TGTGCCAGCAGTGCCGACACCTACTATGGCTACACCTTC

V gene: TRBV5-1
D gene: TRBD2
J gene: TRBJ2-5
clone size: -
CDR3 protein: CASSYLWTSQETQYF
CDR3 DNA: TGCGCCAGCAGCTACCTCTGGACTAGTCAAGAGACCCAGTACTTC

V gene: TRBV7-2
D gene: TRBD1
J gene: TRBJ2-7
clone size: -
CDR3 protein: CASSLYRGSYEQYF
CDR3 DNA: TGTGCCAGCAGCTTATACAGGGGGTCCTACGAGCAGTACTTC

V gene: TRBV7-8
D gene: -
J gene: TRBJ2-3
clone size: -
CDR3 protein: CASSREFTDTQYF
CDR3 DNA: TGTGCCAGCAGCCGGGAGTTCACAGATACGCAGTATTTT

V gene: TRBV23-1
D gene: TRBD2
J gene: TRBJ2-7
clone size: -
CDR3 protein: CASSQSSSCPSTSGPYEQYF
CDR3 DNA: TGCGCCAGCAGTCAATCTAGCAGCTGCCCGTCGACTAGCGGGCCGTACGAGCAGTACTTC

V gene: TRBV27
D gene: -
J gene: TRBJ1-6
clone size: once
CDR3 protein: CASSPHRRYNSPLHF
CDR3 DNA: TGTGCCAGCAGTCCCCACAGGCGTTATAATTCACCCCTCCACTTT

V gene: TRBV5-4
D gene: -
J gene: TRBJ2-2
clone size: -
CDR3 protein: CASSLGAGSNTGELFF
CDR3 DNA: TGTGCCAGCAGCTTGGGGGCAGGTTCTAACACCGGGGAGCTGTTTTTT

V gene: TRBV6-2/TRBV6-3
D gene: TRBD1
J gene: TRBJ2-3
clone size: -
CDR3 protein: CASSRNVGTGADTQYF
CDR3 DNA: TGTGCCAGCAGTCGAAACGTGGGGACAGGGGCAGATACGCAGTATTTT

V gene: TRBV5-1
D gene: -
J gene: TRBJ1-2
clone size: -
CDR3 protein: CASSRNRAGMVYGYTF
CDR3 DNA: TGCGCCAGCAGCCGAAATCGGGCAGGGATGGTCTATGGCTACACCTTC

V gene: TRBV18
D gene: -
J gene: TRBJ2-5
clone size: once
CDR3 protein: CASSPASEETQYF
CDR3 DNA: TGTGCCAGCTCACCAGCCTCCGAGGAGACCCAGTACTTC

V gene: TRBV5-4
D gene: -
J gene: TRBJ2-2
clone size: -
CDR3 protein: CASSLVVNTGELFF
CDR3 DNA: TGTGCCAGCAGCTTGGTAGTGAACACCGGGGAGCTGTTTTTT

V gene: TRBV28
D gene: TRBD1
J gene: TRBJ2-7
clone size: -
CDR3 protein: CASSLVLQGAYEQYF
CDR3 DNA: TGTGCCAGCAGTTTAGTTCTCCAGGGGGCATACGAGCAGTACTTC

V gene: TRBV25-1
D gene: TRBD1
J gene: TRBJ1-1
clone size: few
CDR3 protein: CASSQGADEAFF
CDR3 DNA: TGTGCCAGCAGTCAGGGGGCGGATGAAGCTTTCTTT

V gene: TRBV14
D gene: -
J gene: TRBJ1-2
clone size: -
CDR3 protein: CASSQVVDTSNYGYTF
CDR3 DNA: TGTGCCAGCAGCCAAGTGGTCGACACTTCTAACTATGGCTACACCTTC

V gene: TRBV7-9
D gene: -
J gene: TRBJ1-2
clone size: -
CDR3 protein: CASSFTGTSKANYGYTF
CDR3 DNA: TGTGCCAGCAGCTTTACCGGGACAAGCAAAGCTAACTATGGCTACACCTTC

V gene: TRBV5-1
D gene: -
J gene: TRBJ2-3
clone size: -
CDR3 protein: CASSLAVGSGDTQYF
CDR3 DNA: TGCGCCAGCAGCTTGGCCGTCGGTAGCGGCGATACGCAGTATTTT

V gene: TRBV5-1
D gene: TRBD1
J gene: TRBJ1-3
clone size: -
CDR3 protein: CASSLEGGEGNTIYF
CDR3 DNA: TGCGCCAGCAGCTTGGAAGGGGGCGAAGGAAACACCATATATTTT

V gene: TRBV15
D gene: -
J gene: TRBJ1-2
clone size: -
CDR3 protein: CASSSGGYLYGYTF
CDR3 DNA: TGTGCCTCTTCCTCGGGGGGCTACCTCTATGGCTACACCTTC

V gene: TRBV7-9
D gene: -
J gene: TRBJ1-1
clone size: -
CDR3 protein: CASSLGTVNTEAFF
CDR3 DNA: TGTGCCAGCAGCTTAGGGACAGTGAACACTGAAGCTTTCTTT

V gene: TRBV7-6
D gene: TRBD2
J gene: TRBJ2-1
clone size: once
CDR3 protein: CASSILPAGGDNEQFF
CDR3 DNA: TGTGCCAGCAGCATCCTCCCAGCGGGGGGGGACAATGAGCAGTTCTTC

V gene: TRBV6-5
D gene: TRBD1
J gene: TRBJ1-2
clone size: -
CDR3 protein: CASTNRDRDGYTF
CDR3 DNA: TGTGCCAGCACCAACCGGGACAGGGACGGCTACACCTTC

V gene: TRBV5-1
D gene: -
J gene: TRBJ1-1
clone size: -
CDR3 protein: CASSLEQGMNTEAFF
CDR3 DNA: TGCGCCAGCAGCTTGGAGCAGGGAATGAACACTGAAGCTTTCTTT

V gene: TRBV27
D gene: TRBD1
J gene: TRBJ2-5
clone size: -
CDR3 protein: CASSLTGVETQYF
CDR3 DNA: TGTGCCAGCAGCCTCACAGGGGTCGAGACCCAGTACTTC

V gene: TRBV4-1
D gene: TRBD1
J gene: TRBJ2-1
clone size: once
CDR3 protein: CASSQGQYNEQFF
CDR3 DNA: TGCGCCAGCAGCCAGGGACAGTACAATGAGCAGTTCTTC

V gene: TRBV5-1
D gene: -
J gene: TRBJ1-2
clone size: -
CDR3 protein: CASSVHNGANYGYTF
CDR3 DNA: TGCGCCAGCAGCGTCCACAACGGAGCTAACTATGGCTACACCTTC

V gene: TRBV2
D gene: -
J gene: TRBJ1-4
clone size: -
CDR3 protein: CASSGYRGVKLFF
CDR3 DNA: TGTGCCAGCAGTGGGTATCGGGGAGTAAAACTGTTTTTT

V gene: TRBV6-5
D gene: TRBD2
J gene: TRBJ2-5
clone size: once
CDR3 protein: CASIKNSGGFETQYF
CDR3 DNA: TGTGCCAGCATTAAGAATAGCGGGGGGTTCGAGACCCAGTACTTC